This TCR beta chain was obtained from a study of cytomegalovirus exposure and HLA in healthy donors. Study-wide points: Cytomegalovirus association was listed for about 160 TCR beta chains. In a later analysis, TCR beta V- and J-gene trimming was associated with a missense DCLRE1C variant.

The J segment lost 5 bases and the V segment lost 2 bases, leaving 7 bases of the junction unmatched. The CDR3 is made up of 15 amino acids. CDR1 MDHEN and CDR2 SYDVKM come from the germline V gene. PCR employed 60 Vbeta and 13 Jbeta primers. Clones were read by immunoSEQ multiplex PCR, and TCRdb kept only the in-frame ones, dropping some. The sample has around 140,000 clones, approximately 80% seen once. Remarks on this clone: Its cognate antigen is unknown.

The specimen sequenced was PBMCs. The TCR was taken from a woman aged 60 to 75 in good health and CMV-seropositive. The chain couples TRBV28 to TRBJ2-5, with 8 bases lining up with TRBD1. DNA of the CDR3: TGTGCCAGCAGTTTACTCGACAGGGGAAGGGAGACCCAGTACTTC. Amino acid sequence: CASSLLDRGRETQYF.